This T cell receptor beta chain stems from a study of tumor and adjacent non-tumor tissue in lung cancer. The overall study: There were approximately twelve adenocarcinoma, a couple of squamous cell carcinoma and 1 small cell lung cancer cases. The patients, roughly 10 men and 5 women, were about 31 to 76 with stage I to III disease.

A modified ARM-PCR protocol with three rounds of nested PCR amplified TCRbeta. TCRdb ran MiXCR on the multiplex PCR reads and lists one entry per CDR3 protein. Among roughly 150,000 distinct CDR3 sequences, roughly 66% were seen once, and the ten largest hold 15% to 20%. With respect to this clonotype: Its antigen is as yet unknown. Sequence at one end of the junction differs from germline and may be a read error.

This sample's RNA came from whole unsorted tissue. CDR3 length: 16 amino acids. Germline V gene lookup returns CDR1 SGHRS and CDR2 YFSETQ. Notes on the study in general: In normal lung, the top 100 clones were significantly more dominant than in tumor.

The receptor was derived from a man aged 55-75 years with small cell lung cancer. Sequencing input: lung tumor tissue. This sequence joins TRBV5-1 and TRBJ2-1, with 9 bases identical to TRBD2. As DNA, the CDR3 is TGTGCCAGCAGCTTGGAGGCTAGCGGGATATTCGATGAGCAGTTCTTC. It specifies CASSLEASGIFDEQFF. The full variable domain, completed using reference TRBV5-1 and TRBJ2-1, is KAGVTQTPRYLIKTRGQQVTLSCSPISGHRSVSWYQQTPGQGLQFLFEYFSETQRNKGNFPGRFSGRQFSNSRSEMNVSTLELGDSALYLCASSLEASGIFDEQFFGPGTRLTVL.